This T cell receptor beta chain was identified in a study of T cell responses to AZD1222 COVID-19 vaccine. Study-level findings and limits: Mapped onto spike, vaccine-associated CD4 TCRs spanned it and were dominant at 160-218 and 743-854. Only after the peak T cell response were repertoires sampled. Clonal diversity may have been underestimated, and the donors were mostly white British, with more females than males. The number of AZD1222 recipients seropositive at baseline was only 6 or 7.

Germline-derived CDR1 and CDR2 are LNHNV and YYDKDF (reference sequence). V gave up 0 bases and J gave up 1 base, with 7 bases separating them. The CDR3 is 16 residues long. On this clone: The antigen remains unidentified.

Generated by immunoSEQ multiplex PCR, the TCRdb table keeps only in-frame clones and is missing some. The table has more than 150,000 clones, 87% seen once. Sample: peripheral blood, taken on day 0 of MenACWY control vaccination. The receptor was derived from an adult in good health. V usage is TRBV15 and J usage is TRBJ2-6, with D tentatively TRBD2 (5 bases). CDR3 DNA sequence: TGTGCCACCAGCAGAGATGGCGGGTCTGGGGCCAACGTCCTGACTTTC. Protein: CATSRDGGSGANVLTF.